This T cell receptor beta chain is from a study of T cells in Graves' hyperthyroidism and ophthalmopathy. Study in general: It was at initial diagnosis, before any treatment, that peripheral blood was collected.

V was shortened by 7 bases and J by 5 bases, with 14 bases between the two germline ends. The CDR3 spans 13 residues. Germline CDR1 DFQATT, CDR2 SNEGSKA (reference sequence). Clinical symptoms, serum thyroxine, TRAb, thyroid ultrasound and orbital computed tomography informed diagnoses. Note on this clonotype: Its antigen is not known.

Findings of the study overall: Also found in blood were most expanded thyroid clonotypes above 0.001. Separating ophthalmopathy from stable hyperthyroidism was achieved by a 13 V-J model.

RNA transcripts gave rise to amplified TCR beta CDR3 regions. A set of HTBI primers served as the primers for a first-round RT-PCR of the TCR CDR3. TCRdb analysed the multiplex PCR reads with MiXCR anew, one entry per CDR3 protein. Of fewer than 900,000 distinct CDR3 sequences in the sample, over 15% were seen once. This sequence joins TRBV20-1 and TRBJ2-2; maybe TRBD2 (6 bases). The specimen sequenced was blood. This receptor was taken from a woman in her 50s with Graves' hyperthyroidism that later progressed to Graves' ophthalmopathy. The CDR3 loop is CSVRGLDTGELFF. In nucleotides, the CDR3 is TGCAGTGTTCGGGGACTTGATACCGGGGAGCTGTTTTTT.